This T cell receptor (beta chain) is drawn from a study of long-term antiretroviral therapy in people with HIV. General study results and limits: Clonal populations expanded prior to ART predominated within the repertoire at all time points. Even long-term ART left TRB diversity below transplant donor controls, despite gains.

Runs used v3.0 of the immunoSEQ assay and were done at survey level. Profiled with immunoSEQ multiplex PCR; TCRdb holds only in-frame clones, not every one. The table includes about 21,000 clones, approximately 86% detected once. Remarks on this clone: The antigen remains undetermined.

Trimming removed 6 bases from V and 0 bases from J, with 20 bases in between. This CDR3 has 17 amino acids. Germline CDR1 reads MDHEN; CDR2 reads SYDVKM. The clonotype originates from a man between 50 and 59 years old with HIV. V gene TRBV28 combines with J gene TRBJ1-2; D perhaps matches TRBD1 (5 bases). Sequencing used unsorted PBMCs, obtained at the start of antiretroviral therapy. CDR3 in DNA: TGTGCCAGCAGGTATCCTCAGGGAACTTATACTAACTATGGCTACACCTTC. Translating it yields CASRYPQGTYTNYGYTF.